This T cell receptor (beta chain) came from a study of blood T cells in healthy people across ages. In this sample, this clonotype turned up a few times. A second PCR, run for about 7 to 11 cycles, used a sample-barcoded 5' primer plus a J-beta primer mix. One entry per CDR3 protein, called by TCRdb with MiXCR from the 5' RACE reads. This table holds about 830,000 distinct CDR3 sequences, 62% found once. The sequenced sample consisted of blood. This TCR derives from a man aged 25-40 years in good health.

The CDR3 here is CASTGSGRLYNEQFF. The CDR3 DNA is TGTGCCAGCACGGGGTCTGGGCGCCTCTACAATGAGCAGTTCTTC. This sequence joins TRBV6-5 and TRBJ2-1, with D possibly being TRBD2 (5 bases). Trimming took off 7 bases at V and 3 bases at J, with 16 bases between the two ends. The length of the CDR3 is 15 residues. Germline CDR1 reads MNHEY; CDR2 reads SVGAGI.